Presented here are 19 T cell receptor beta chains from one specimen sequenced in a study of T cells in Graves' hyperthyroidism and ophthalmopathy. RNA transcripts served as the template for amplifying TCR beta CDR3 regions. When the TCR CDR3 underwent first-round RT-PCR, the HTBI primer set was used. TCRdb used MiXCR to reprocess the multiplex PCR reads, holding one entry per CDR3 protein. The table includes about 560,000 distinct CDR3 sequences, over 15% detected once. The sequenced sample consisted of blood. The receptor source for this set is a young woman with Graves' hyperthyroidism.

This clonotype was observed at least ten times. The chain links TRBV6-1 to TRBJ1-2, with unresolved D. With 1 base removed from V and 6 bases from J, the gap between germline ends came to 9 bases. CDR1 MNHNS and CDR2 SASEGT come from the germline V gene. There are 13 residues in the CDR3. This CDR3 is CASSEGTKNGYTF. CDR3 DNA sequence: TGTGCCAGCAGTGAAGGGACGAAGAATGGCTACACCTTC.

The sample holds many counts of this clonotype. This chain uses TRBV7-8 with TRBJ2-1; TRBD1 or TRBD2 may be the D gene (5 bases each). V was shortened by 0 bases and J by 2 bases, with 5 bases between the two germline ends. This CDR3 region has 14 residues. Germline assignment: CDR1 SGHVS and CDR2 FQNEAQ. The CDR3 reads CASSLAGAYNEQFF. In DNA, the CDR3 is TGTGCCAGCAGCTTAGCGGGGGCCTACAATGAGCAGTTCTTC.

This clonotype came up many times. This rearrangement joins TRBV12-3 or TRBV12-4 to TRBJ2-5; no clear D gene. This CDR3 is built from 13 residues. With 5 bases removed from V and 5 bases from J, the gap between germline ends came to 12 bases. CDR3 nucleotides: TGTGCCAGCAGTCCCCCAGGTCGGGAGACCCAGTACTTC. Translation gives CASSPPGRETQYF.

To note about this clonotype: An end of the junction does not agree with germline; a read error may underlie this. The rearrangement joins TRBV20-1 to TRBJ1-1; perhaps TRBD1 as D (5 bases). This CDR3 region has 16 residues. Germline V gene lookup returns CDR1 DFQATT and CDR2 SNEGSKA (reference sequence). The CDR3 reads CSAVTTGGSTGTEASF. CDR3 coding DNA: TGCAGTGCTGTGACAACCGGGGGATCTACCGGGACTGAAGCTTCCTTT.

The chain employs TRBV14 and TRBJ2-3, with 9 positions matching TRBD2. Germline CDR1 and CDR2: SGHDN and FVKESK. This CDR3 spans 19 amino acids. V shed 1 base and J 1 base; nucleotides not matched to a gene: 12. For the CDR3, the DNA is TGTGCCAGCAGCCAAGTGAGGCGGGGGGGACCCCCCCGCACAGATACGCAGTATTTT. The encoded protein is CASSQVRRGGPPRTDTQYF.

At least ten counts were recorded for this clonotype. The V gene is TRBV18, the J gene TRBJ2-3, with TRBD2 as a possible D gene (5 bases). Germline assignment: CDR1 KGHSH and CDR2 LQKENI. This CDR3 comprises 15 residues. Trimming stripped 2 bases from V and 0 bases from J, with 9 bases between. The CDR3 is CASSPSTGSTDTQYF. The CDR3 bases are TGTGCCAGCTCACCATCAACGGGGAGCACAGATACGCAGTATTTT. Complete variable domain (other parts from reference TRBV18 and TRBJ2-3): NAGVMQNPRHLVRRRGQEARLRCSPMKGHSHVYWYRQLPEEGLKFMVYLQKENIIDESGMPKERFSAEFPKEGPSILRIQQVVRGDSAAYFCASSPSTGSTDTQYFGPGTRLTVL.

This clonotype was recorded at least ten times. The chain is built from TRBV7-2 and TRBJ1-5; D gene unclear. V was trimmed by 7 bases and J by 11 bases, leaving 33 bases between them. Germline values: CDR1 SGHTA, CDR2 FQGNSA. The length of the CDR3 is 18 residues. The CDR3 DNA reads as TGTGCCAGCACCCAAGGTGACGATTGGACGGCGACCCCTTCGGCCCAGCATTTT. Protein product: CASTQGDDWTATPSAQHF.

The V and J genes are TRBV27 and TRBJ1-1; 10 bases line up with TRBD1. The CDR3 has 12 residues. The V and J ends lost 5 bases and 11 bases, in that order; junction bases with no gene match: 5. Looked up from germline, CDR1 is MNHEY and CDR2 is SMNVEV (reference sequence). The DNA of the CDR3 is TGTGCCAGCAGTCTCCTGGACAGGGGGGCTTTCTTT. It is translated as CASSLLDRGAFF.

This clonotype was seen at least ten times. This chain joins TRBV7-2 and TRBJ1-1; D remains unclear. This CDR3 region has 14 residues. Between the trimmed V and J ends, which lost 0 bases and 2 bases, there was a span of 7 bases. Germline loops: CDR1 SGHTA, CDR2 FQGNSA. CDR3 DNA: TGTGCCAGCAGCTTAGCGCAGGCCAACACTGAAGCTTTCTTT. Protein: CASSLAQANTEAFF.

The V and J genes are TRBV5-5 and TRBJ2-3, with 9 bases that match TRBD1. CDR1 and CDR2 from the germline V gene are SGHKS and YYEKEE (reference sequence). CDR3 length: 16 amino acids. V lost 3 bases to trimming and J lost 10 bases; unmatched junction nucleotides: 15. The CDR3, as DNA: TGTGCCAGCAGCTCCGCCCAGATGACAGGGGGGGGACCGCAGTATTTT. Its protein product is CASSSAQMTGGGPQYF.

This clonotype occurred many times. The rearrangement uses TRBV5-1 and TRBJ1-2; no firm D call. Between the trimmed V and J ends, which lost 3 bases and 2 bases, there was a span of 17 bases. The germline V gene has CDR1 SGHRS and CDR2 YFSETQ. The CDR3 consists of 16 residues. The CDR3 sequence: CASSSSRRTLNYGYTF. CDR3 coding DNA: TGCGCCAGCAGCTCCTCCCGGAGGACCTTGAACTATGGCTACACCTTC.

This clonotype was counted between two and nine times. This chain links TRBV6-2 or TRBV6-3 with TRBJ1-5, with 8 bases identical to TRBD1. The CDR3 length is 17 residues. From germline, CDR1 is MNHEY and CDR2 SVGEGT. The V gene end was trimmed by 7 bases and the J gene end by 3 bases; junction bases not matched to a gene: 14. The CDR3 spells CASTFSPGQGYNQPQHF. The CDR3 DNA reads as TGTGCCAGCACTTTTTCCCCTGGACAGGGCTACAATCAGCCCCAGCATTTT.

Many counts were recorded for this clonotype. The chain combines TRBV28 with TRBJ2-7; D ambiguous. Trimming stripped 8 bases from V and 6 bases from J, with 11 bases between. The CDR3 contains 11 residues. CDR1 and CDR2 from the germline V gene are MDHEN and SYDVKM. CDR3 sequence reads: CASLRMGEQYF. CDR3 in DNA: TGTGCCAGCCTCAGAATGGGCGAGCAGTACTTC.

This chain connects TRBV5-4 to TRBJ1-6, with TRBD1 as a possible D gene (5 bases). The germline gives CDR1 SGHNT, CDR2 YYREEE (reference sequence). Trimming took off 4 bases at V and 5 bases at J, with 13 bases between the two ends. CDR3 length: 15 amino acids. The CDR3 reads CASSLPGTDNSPLHF. The DNA of the CDR3 is TGTGCCAGCAGCCTCCCCGGGACGGATAATTCACCCCTCCACTTT.

The genes are TRBV6-6 and TRBJ1-4; a possible D gene is TRBD1 (6 bases). Deletions cut 2 bases from V and 3 bases from J, with 16 bases between. CDR1 is MNHNY, CDR2 SVGAGI, per germline (reference sequence). The CDR3 runs to 17 residues. CDR3 nucleotides: TGTGCCAGCAGTTACACCGGGACACCACTCTCTAATGAAAAACTGTTTTTT. Encoded protein: CASSYTGTPLSNEKLFF.

This clonotype appeared a few times. This sequence joins TRBV7-9 and TRBJ2-7; 11 nucleotides align to TRBD2. This CDR3 has 15 residues. J lost 6 bases, V lost 4 bases, and 8 bases had no gene match. Germline CDR1 reads SEHNR; CDR2 reads FQNEAQ (reference sequence). CDR3 in DNA: TGTGCCAGCAGCTATGGGACTAGCGGAGAGGGCGAGCAGTACTTC. Its translation: CASSYGTSGEGEQYF.

This clonotype was counted ten times or more. In DNA form, the CDR3 reads TGCAGTGCTGAGGCGGGGACTAGCGGGGTGGGGGATACGCAGTATTTT. It is translated as CSAEAGTSGVGDTQYF. The rearrangement uses TRBV20-1 and TRBJ2-3; 13 bases fit TRBD2. This CDR3 spans 16 amino acids. The ends lost 5 bases at V and 6 bases at J; junction bases unmatched: 11. From germline, CDR1 is DFQATT and CDR2 SNEGSKA (reference sequence).

This clonotype was picked up many times. The gene calls are TRBV12-3 or TRBV12-4 and TRBJ2-1, with 7 bases identical to TRBD1. Losses at the gene ends were 2 bases for V and 7 bases for J; bases not matched to a gene: 5. The CDR3 is 14 amino acids. DNA of the CDR3: TGTGCCAGCAGTTTAATGAGGGGGCTGAATGAGCAGTTCTTC. Its translation: CASSLMRGLNEQFF.

This chain connects TRBV19 to TRBJ2-1, with 8 nucleotides matching TRBD2. Germline assignment: CDR1 LNHDA and CDR2 SQIVND (reference sequence). The CDR3 is 15 residues long. V lost 5 bases to trimming and J lost 5 bases; unmatched junction nucleotides: 8. In DNA, the CDR3 is TGTGCCAGTAGTGAGAGCGGGAGAGGACACAATGAGCAGTTCTTC. Translated, it gives CASSESGRGHNEQFF.